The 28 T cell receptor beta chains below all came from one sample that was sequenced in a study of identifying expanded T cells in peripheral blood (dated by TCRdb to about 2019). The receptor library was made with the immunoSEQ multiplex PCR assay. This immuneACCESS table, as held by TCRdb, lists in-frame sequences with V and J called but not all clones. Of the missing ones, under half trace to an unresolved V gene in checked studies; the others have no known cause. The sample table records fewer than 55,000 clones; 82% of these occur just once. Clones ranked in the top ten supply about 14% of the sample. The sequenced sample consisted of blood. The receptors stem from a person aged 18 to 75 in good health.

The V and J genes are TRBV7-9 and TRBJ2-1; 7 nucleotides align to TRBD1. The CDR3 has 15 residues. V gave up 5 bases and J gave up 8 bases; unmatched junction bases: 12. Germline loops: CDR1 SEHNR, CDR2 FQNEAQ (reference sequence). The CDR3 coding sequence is TGTGCCAGCAGCCACCGACAGGGCATATGGGATGAGCAGTTCTTC. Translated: CASSHRQGIWDEQFF.

Here the CDR3 reads CASSFAQPAYGYTF. The CDR3 nucleotides are TGTGCCAGCAGTTTCGCACAGCCTGCCTATGGCTACACCTTC. V and J are TRBV5-4 and TRBJ1-2; D not resolved. This CDR3 spans 14 amino acids. The V gene's germline CDR1 is SGHNT and CDR2 YYREEE (reference sequence). V was cut by 5 bases and J by 4 bases, with 15 bases left in between.

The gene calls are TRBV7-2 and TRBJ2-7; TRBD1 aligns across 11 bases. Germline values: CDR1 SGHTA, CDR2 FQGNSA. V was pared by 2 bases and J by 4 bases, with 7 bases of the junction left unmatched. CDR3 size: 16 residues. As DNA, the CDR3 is TGTGCCAGCAGCTTAAGATTTGGGACAGGGGGTTACGAGCAGTACTTC. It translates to CASSLRFGTGGYEQYF.

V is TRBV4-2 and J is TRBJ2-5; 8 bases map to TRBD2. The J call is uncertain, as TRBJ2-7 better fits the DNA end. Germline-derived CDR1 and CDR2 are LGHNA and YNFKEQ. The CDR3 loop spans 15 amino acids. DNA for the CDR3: TGTGCCAGCAGCCAAGATTCAGCTAGCGGGTACGAGCAGTACTTC. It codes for CASSQDSASGYEQYF.

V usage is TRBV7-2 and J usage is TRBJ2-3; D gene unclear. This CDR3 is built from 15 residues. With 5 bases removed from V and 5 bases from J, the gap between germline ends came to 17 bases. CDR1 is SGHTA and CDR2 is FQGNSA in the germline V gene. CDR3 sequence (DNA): TGTGCCAGCAGCCAGAGATCGCACTGGGGAGATACGCAGTATTTT. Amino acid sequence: CASSQRSHWGDTQYF.

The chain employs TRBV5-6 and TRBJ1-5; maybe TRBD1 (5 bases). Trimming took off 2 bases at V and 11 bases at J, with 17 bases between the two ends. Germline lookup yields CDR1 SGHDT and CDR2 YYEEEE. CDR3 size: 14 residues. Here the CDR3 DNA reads TGTGCCAGCAGCTTTTGGGACCCCCTAAGGGCCCAGCATTTT. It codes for CASSFWDPLRAQHF.

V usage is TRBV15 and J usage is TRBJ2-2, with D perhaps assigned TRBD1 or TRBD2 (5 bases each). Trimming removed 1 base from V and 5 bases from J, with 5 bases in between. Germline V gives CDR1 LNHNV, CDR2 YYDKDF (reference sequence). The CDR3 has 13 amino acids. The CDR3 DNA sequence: TGTGCCACCAGCAGAGGGGGGACCGGGGAGCTGTTTTTT. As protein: CATSRGGTGELFF. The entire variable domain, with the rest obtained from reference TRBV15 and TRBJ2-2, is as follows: DAMVIQNPRYQVTQFGKPVTLSCSQTLNHNVMYWYQQKSSQAPKLLFHYYDKDFNNEADTPDNFQSRRPNTSFCFLDIRSPGLGDTAMYLCATSRGGTGELFFGEGSRLTVL.

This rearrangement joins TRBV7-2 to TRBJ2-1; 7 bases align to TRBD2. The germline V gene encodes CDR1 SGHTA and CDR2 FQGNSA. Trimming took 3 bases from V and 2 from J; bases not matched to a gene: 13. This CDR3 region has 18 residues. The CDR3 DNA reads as TGTGCCAGCAGCTTCGGGTTCACGGGGGGAAGAACCTACAATGAGCAGTTCTTC. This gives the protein CASSFGFTGGRTYNEQFF.

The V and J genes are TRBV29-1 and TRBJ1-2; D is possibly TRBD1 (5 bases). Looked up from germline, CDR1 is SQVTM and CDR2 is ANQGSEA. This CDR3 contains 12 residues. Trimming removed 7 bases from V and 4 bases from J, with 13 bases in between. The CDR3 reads CSGGFPFYGYTF. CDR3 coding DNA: TGCAGCGGGGGGTTCCCCTTCTATGGCTACACCTTC.

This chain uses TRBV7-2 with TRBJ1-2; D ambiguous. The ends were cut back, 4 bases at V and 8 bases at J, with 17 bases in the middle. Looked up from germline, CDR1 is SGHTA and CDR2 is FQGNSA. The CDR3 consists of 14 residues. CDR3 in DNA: TGTGCCAGCAGCTCGCCCGATGGGGTGGGAGGCTACACCTTC. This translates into CASSSPDGVGGYTF.

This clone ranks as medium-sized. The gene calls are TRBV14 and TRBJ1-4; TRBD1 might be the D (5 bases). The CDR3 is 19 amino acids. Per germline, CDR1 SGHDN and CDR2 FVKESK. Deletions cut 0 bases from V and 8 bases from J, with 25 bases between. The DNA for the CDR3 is TGTGCCAGCAGCCAAGATGGGGGAAGGTCGGGCGGGCTGGGAGAAAAACTGTTTTTT. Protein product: CASSQDGGRSGGLGEKLFF.

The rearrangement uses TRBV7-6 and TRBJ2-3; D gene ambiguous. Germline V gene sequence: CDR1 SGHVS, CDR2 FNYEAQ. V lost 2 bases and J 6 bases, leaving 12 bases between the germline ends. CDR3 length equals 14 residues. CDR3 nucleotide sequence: TGTGCCAGCAGCTTAAAACCGAACTCGGATACGCAGTATTTT. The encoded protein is CASSLKPNSDTQYF.

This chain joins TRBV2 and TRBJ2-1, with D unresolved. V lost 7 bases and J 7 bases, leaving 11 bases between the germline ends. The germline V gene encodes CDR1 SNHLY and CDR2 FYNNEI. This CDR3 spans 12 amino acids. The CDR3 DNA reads TGTGCCAGCAAGAAGGATCAGAATGAGCAGTTCTTC. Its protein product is CASKKDQNEQFF.

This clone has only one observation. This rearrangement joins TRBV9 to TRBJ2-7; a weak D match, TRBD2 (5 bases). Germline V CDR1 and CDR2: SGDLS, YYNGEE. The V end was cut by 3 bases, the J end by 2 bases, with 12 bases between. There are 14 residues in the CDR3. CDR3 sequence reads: CASSADPEAYEQYV. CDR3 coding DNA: TGTGCCAGCAGCGCGGACCCGGAGGCCTACGAGCAGTACGTC.

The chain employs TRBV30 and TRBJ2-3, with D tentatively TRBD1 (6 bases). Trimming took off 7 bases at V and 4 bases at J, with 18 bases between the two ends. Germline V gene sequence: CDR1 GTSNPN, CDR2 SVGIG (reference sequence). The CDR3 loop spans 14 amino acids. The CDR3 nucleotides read TGTGCCTCGAGGGACACGGGCGCGGCAGATACGCAGTATTTT. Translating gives CASRDTGAADTQYF. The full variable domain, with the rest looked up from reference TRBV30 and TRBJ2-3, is SQTIHQWPATLVQPVGSPLSLECTVEGTSNPNLYWYRQAAGRGLQLLFYSVGIGQISSEVPQNLSASRPQDRQFILSSKKLLLSDSGFYLCASRDTGAADTQYFGPGTRLTVL.

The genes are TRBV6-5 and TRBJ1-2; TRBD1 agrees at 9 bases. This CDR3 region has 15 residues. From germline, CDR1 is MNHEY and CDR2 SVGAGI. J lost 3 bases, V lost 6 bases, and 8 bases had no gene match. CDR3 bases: TGTGCCAGCAGGGAACAGGGGGCGCTATACTATGGCTACACCTTC. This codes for CASREQGALYYGYTF.

The CDR3 bases are TGTGCCAGCAGCGTAGGGTTGGGCGGGGGGACAGGCCCTCTGAACACTGAAGCTTTCTTT. This sequence encodes CASSVGLGGGTGPLNTEAFF. The rearrangement links TRBV9 to TRBJ1-1, with 8 positions matching TRBD1. Germline trimming cut 0 bases from V and 0 bases from J; bases unmatched to any gene: 16. This CDR3 has 20 residues. Germline V CDR1 and CDR2: SGDLS, YYNGEE.

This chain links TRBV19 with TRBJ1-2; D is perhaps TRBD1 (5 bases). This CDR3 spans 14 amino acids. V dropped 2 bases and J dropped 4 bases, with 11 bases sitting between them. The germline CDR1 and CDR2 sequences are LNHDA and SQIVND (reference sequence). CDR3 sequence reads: CASSISDIFYGYTF. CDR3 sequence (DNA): TGTGCCAGTAGTATATCGGACATTTTCTATGGCTACACCTTC. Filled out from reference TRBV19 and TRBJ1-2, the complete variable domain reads DGGITQSPKYLFRKEGQNVTLSCEQNLNHDAMYWYRQDPGQGLRLIYYSQIVNDFQKGDIAEGYSVSREKKESFPLTVTSAQKNPTAFYLCASSISDIFYGYTFGSGTRLTVV.

In DNA form, the CDR3 reads TGCGCCAGCAGCCAAGATAGTCGGGACTATGGCTACACCTTC. Translating gives CASSQDSRDYGYTF. V usage is TRBV4-3 and J usage is TRBJ1-2; D is undetermined. V gave up 0 bases and J gave up 3 bases, with 8 bases separating them. Germline V gives CDR1 LGHNA, CDR2 YSLEER. The CDR3 is 14 residues long.

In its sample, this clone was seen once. This CDR3 is CASSGHKLGTYSNQPQHF. CDR3 nucleotide sequence: TGTGCCAGCAGTGGACACAAACTCGGGACATATAGCAATCAGCCCCAGCATTTT. The rearrangement links TRBV6-1 to TRBJ1-5, with a possible D match to TRBD1 (6 bases). The V end was cut by 4 bases, the J end by 0 bases, with 19 bases between. In germline, CDR1 is MNHNS, CDR2 SASEGT. This CDR3 has 18 amino acids.

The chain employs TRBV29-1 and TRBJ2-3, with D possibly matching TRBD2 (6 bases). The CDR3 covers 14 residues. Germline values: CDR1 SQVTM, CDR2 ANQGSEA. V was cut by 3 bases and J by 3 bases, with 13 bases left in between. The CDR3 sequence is CSVDTGVGTDTQYF. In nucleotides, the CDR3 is TGCAGCGTTGACACGGGAGTAGGTACAGATACGCAGTATTTT.

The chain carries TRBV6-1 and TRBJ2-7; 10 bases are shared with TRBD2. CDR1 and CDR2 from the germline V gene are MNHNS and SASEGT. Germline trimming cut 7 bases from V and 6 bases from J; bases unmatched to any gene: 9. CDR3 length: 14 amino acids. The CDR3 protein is CASKLQGTSAEQYF. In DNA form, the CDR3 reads TGTGCCAGCAAACTACAAGGGACTAGCGCCGAGCAGTACTTC.

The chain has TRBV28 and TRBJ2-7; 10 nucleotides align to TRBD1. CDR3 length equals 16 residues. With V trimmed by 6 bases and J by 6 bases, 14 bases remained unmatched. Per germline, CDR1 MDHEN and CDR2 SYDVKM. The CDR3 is CASSSIPGQGIAEQYF. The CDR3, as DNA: TGTGCCAGCAGCTCAATTCCGGGACAGGGGATAGCCGAGCAGTACTTC.

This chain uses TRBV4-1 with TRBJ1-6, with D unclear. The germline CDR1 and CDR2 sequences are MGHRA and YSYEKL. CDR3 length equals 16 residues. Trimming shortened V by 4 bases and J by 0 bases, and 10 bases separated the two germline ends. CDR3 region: CASSPGSSSYNSPLHF. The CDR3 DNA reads TGCGCCAGCAGCCCGGGGTCTAGCTCCTATAATTCACCCCTCCACTTT.

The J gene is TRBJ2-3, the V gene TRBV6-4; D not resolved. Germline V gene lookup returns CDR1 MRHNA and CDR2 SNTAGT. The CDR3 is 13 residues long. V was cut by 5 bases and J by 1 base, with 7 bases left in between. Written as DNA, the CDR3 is TGTGCCAGCAGTAAGACTGGCACAGATACGCAGTATTTT. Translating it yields CASSKTGTDTQYF.

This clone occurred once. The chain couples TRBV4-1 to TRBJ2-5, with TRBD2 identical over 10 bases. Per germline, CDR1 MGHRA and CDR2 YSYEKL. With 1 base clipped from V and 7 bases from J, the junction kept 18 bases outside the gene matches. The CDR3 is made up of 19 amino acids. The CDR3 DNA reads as TGCGCCAGCAGCCAAGCCTCCGCTAGCGGGGGAACCTCGAGAATGACCCAGTACTTC. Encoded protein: CASSQASASGGTSRMTQYF.

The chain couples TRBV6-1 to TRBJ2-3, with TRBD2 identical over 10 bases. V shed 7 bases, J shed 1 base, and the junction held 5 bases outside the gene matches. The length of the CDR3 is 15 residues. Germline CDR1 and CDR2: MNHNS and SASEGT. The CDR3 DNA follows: TGTGCCAGCAAGCCCCTAGCGGGGGGCACAGATACGCAGTATTTT. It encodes CASKPLAGGTDTQYF.

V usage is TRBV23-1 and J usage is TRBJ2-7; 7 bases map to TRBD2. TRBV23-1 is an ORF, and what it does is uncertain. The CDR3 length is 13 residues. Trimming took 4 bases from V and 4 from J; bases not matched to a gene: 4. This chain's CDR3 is CASSPPGGYEQYV. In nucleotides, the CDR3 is TGCGCCAGCAGTCCCCCGGGGGGTTACGAGCAGTACGTC.